This T cell receptor (beta chain) was recovered during a study of technical replicates of blood from a handful of donors. Sequenced by immunoSEQ multiplex PCR; TCRdb stores in-frame clones only, minus some. This table holds around 80,000 clones, about nine tenths found once. CDR3 length: 22 residues. Germline CDR1 is SGHDN and CDR2 is FVKESK. Unmatched junction bases numbered 17, after V lost 2 bases and J lost 0 bases. The source of this sequence is a human donor in good health. Sequencing used T cells isolated from PBMCs. The chain is built from TRBV14 and TRBJ2-3; TRBD2 agrees at 13 bases. This CDR3 is CASSQQLPPGLAGILSTDTQYF. CDR3 bases: TGTGCCAGCAGCCAACAACTACCACCGGGACTAGCGGGAATTTTGAGCACAGATACGCAGTATTTT.